The 17 T cell receptor beta chains presented below share a single source sample, sequenced in a study of blood T cells in healthy people across ages (dated by TCRdb to about 2015). The library relied on 5' RACE. Instrument on record: Illumina HiSeq 2500. The second PCR ran for roughly 7 to 11 cycles and used a J-beta primer mix along with a sample-barcoded 5' primer. The raw public data were reprocessed by TCRdb itself: fastp quality trimming at Q25, MiXCR clonotype calling, in-frame beta chains only. Every entry covers one CDR3 protein and lists the most common genes and DNA from its rows. The sample table shows about a million distinct CDR3 sequences, and around 49% are seen once. Around an eighth of the sample rests with the top ten. The specimen was blood. The receptors shown here come from a man under 40 in good health.

This clonotype turned up a few times. The CDR3 DNA is TGTGCCAGCATAAAAACAAAGACCCAGTACTTC. This translates into CASIKTKTQYF. The chain recombines TRBV21-1 with TRBJ2-5. TRBV21-1 is a documented pseudogene. The CDR3 is 11 amino acids.

The chain carries TRBV6-5 and TRBJ2-4; 7 bases line up with TRBD1. The J call may be faulty, since TRBJ2-7 better matches the DNA end. In germline, CDR1 is MNHEY, CDR2 SVGAGI. CDR3 length: 16 amino acids. DNA of the CDR3: TGTGCCAGCAGTTACGCTCGACAGGGAAACGGGGCCGAGCAGTACTTC. It codes for CASSYARQGNGAEQYF.

The V and J genes are TRBV3-1 and TRBJ2-6; 7 nucleotides match TRBD1. The CDR3 is 17 residues long. Germline V gives CDR1 LGHDT, CDR2 YNNKEL (reference sequence). The ends lost 1 base at V and 0 bases at J; junction bases unmatched: 3. The DNA of the CDR3 is TGTGCCAGCAGCCAAGGACAGGGATACTCTGGGGCCAACGTCCTGACTTTC. It yields the protein CASSQGQGYSGANVLTF.

The rearrangement uses TRBV9 and TRBJ1-2, with TRBD1 identical over 9 bases. The CDR3 has 16 residues. Trimming cost V 3 bases and J 0 bases; bases outside gene matches: 6. Germline assignment: CDR1 SGDLS and CDR2 YYNGEE. The CDR3 DNA follows: TGTGCCAGCAGCGCCACCGGGACAGGGCCTAACTATGGCTACACCTTC. It translates to CASSATGTGPNYGYTF.

This clonotype was observed a handful of times. V usage is TRBV7-9 and J usage is TRBJ2-7, with 7 bases that match TRBD1. In germline, CDR1 is SEHNR, CDR2 FQNEAQ (reference sequence). V was clipped by 5 bases and J by 0 bases; unmatched bases: 16. The CDR3 consists of 18 residues. DNA for the CDR3: TGTGCCAGCAGCCATTTAGAACCGGGACAGTACGGCTCCTACGAGCAGTACTTC. Translating it yields CASSHLEPGQYGSYEQYF.

The chain uses TRBV2 and TRBJ1-1, with unresolved D. V was shortened by 8 bases and J by 4 bases, with 17 bases between the two germline ends. Looked up from germline, CDR1 is SNHLY and CDR2 is FYNNEI. The CDR3 is 14 amino acids. The DNA of the CDR3 is TGTGCCAGCCAGTTGGAGGGCTTGAGCACTGAAGCTTTCTTT. The encoded protein is CASQLEGLSTEAFF.

This clonotype occurred a few times. CDR3 loop: CAISDGGGGYNEQFF. CDR3 bases: TGTGCCATCAGTGATGGGGGGGGAGGATACAATGAGCAGTTCTTC. This chain joins TRBV10-3 and TRBJ2-1, with 7 bases lining up with TRBD2. Germline V CDR1 and CDR2: ENHRY, SYGVKD. The CDR3 sequence is 15 residues long. V shed 3 bases, J shed 4 bases, and the junction held 6 bases outside the gene matches.

This clonotype was counted only a few times. V and J are TRBV6-2 or TRBV6-3 and TRBJ2-1; D not certain. The germline CDR1 and CDR2 sequences are MNHEY and SVGEGT. Trimming removed 2 bases at V and 6 bases at J, with 5 bases between. The CDR3 is made up of 12 amino acids. CDR3 in DNA: TGTGCCAGCAGTTACCCACCCAATGAGCAGTTCTTC. Translated, it gives CASSYPPNEQFF.

This clonotype occurred a few times. This chain joins TRBV7-2 and TRBJ2-2; no reliable D call. From germline, CDR1 is SGHTA and CDR2 FQGNSA. The germline V and J ends were trimmed by 4 bases and 7 bases, with 7 bases remaining between them. This CDR3 contains 12 residues. As DNA, the CDR3 is TGTGCCAGCAGCTCGCGATACGGGGAGCTGTTTTTT. Encoded protein: CASSSRYGELFF.

This clonotype was detected only a few times. V is TRBV27 and J is TRBJ2-1; D is possibly TRBD2 (5 bases). Germline V gene lookup returns CDR1 MNHEY and CDR2 SMNVEV (reference sequence). The CDR3 is 15 residues long. Trimming took 6 bases from V and 6 from J, leaving 18 bases between them. In nucleotides, the CDR3 is TGTGCCAGCAGCCCCTTAGCGACTATACGCAATGAGCAGTTCTTC. Amino acid sequence: CASSPLATIRNEQFF.

The rearrangement joins TRBV29-1 to TRBJ2-4; TRBD1 matches 9 bases. V dropped 7 bases and J dropped 6; count of bases not matched to a gene: 7. CDR1 and CDR2 from the germline V gene are SQVTM and ANQGSEA. This CDR3 has 13 residues. The CDR3 region has the DNA TGCAGCGCGAGGACAGGGGTCGGAAACATTCAGTACTTC. This gives the protein CSARTGVGNIQYF.

A few counts support this clonotype. The rearrangement joins TRBV27 to TRBJ1-1; TRBD1 aligns across 8 bases. The ends lost 3 bases at V and 1 base at J; junction bases unmatched: 4. The germline gives CDR1 MNHEY, CDR2 SMNVEV (reference sequence). The CDR3 contains 15 residues. Here the CDR3 reads CASSFRTGRNTEAFF. In nucleotides, the CDR3 is TGTGCCAGCAGTTTCCGGACAGGGAGGAACACTGAAGCTTTCTTT.

The chain employs TRBV11-2 and TRBJ1-5; 10 nucleotides line up with TRBD1. CDR1 SGHAT and CDR2 FQNNGV come from the germline V gene. CDR3 size: 15 residues. The J segment lost 9 bases and the V segment lost 5 bases, leaving 10 bases of the junction unmatched. In DNA, the CDR3 is TGTGCCAGCAGCCTGGCGGACAGGGGGGATCGGCCCCAGCATTTT. Protein product: CASSLADRGDRPQHF.

This clonotype has only a few counts. The chain employs TRBV12-3 or TRBV12-4 and TRBJ1-2, with 10 bases lining up with TRBD1. This CDR3 region has 14 residues. With V trimmed by 4 bases and J by 5 bases, 4 bases remained unmatched. The CDR3 reads CASSSDRGSYGYTF. The CDR3 DNA sequence: TGTGCCAGCAGTTCGGACAGGGGGAGTTATGGCTACACCTTC.

This clonotype was detected only a few times. The rearrangement joins TRBV5-8 to TRBJ2-4; D may be TRBD1 (5 bases). The J call may be mistaken, given a closer DNA end match to TRBJ2-7. The CDR3 runs to 14 residues. Germline assignment: CDR1 SGHTS and CDR2 YDEGEE. The CDR3 nucleotides read TGTGCCAGCAGCTTGTTAACAGACAGCTACGAGCAGTACTTC. Its protein is CASSLLTDSYEQYF.

This clonotype has only a few counts. The chain couples TRBV7-9 to TRBJ2-7; D may be TRBD2 (6 bases). The CDR3 length is 16 residues. V lost 7 bases, J lost 4 bases, and 23 bases lay in between. In germline, CDR1 is SEHNR, CDR2 FQNEAQ (reference sequence). The CDR3 is CASTWGGAGKLYEQYF. Written as DNA, the CDR3 is TGTGCCAGCACCTGGGGAGGAGCCGGAAAACTTTACGAGCAGTACTTC.

With regard to this clonotype: Likely a read error: the CDR3 ends without its conserved phenylalanine or tryptophan. J is TRBJ1-2 and V is TRBV4-2; TRBD1 agrees at 7 bases. The CDR3 loop spans 15 amino acids. Germline CDR1 and CDR2: LGHNA and YNFKEQ. V lost 0 bases to trimming and J lost 8 bases; unmatched junction nucleotides: 9. The CDR3 coding sequence is TGTGCCAGCAGCCAAGATCGAGGTCAGGACAGGGGCTACACCTTA. It is translated as CASSQDRGQDRGYTL.